A single sample is the source of the 25 T cell receptor beta chains below, sequenced in a study of blood T cell repertoires in COVID-19. TCRdb's copy holds only in-frame clones and misses some; the assay was immunoSEQ multiplex PCR. The data hold 85,000 to 110,000 clones, with about 90% observed a single time. Sequencing input: peripheral blood. The receptors derive from a woman aged 60-75 years with acute or convalescent COVID-19.

V usage is TRBV5-8 and J usage is TRBJ1-3; D is uncertain. The length of the CDR3 is 15 residues. The germline gives CDR1 SGHTS, CDR2 YDEGEE. Deletions cut 0 bases from V and 4 bases from J, with 11 bases between. The CDR3: CASSLVAAIGNTIYF. CDR3 bases: TGTGCCAGCAGCTTGGTTGCGGCCATCGGAAACACCATATATTTT.

The chain carries TRBV30 and TRBJ1-6, with D possibly TRBD1 on 5 matching bases. This CDR3 contains 13 residues. Germline CDR1 is GTSNPN and CDR2 is SVGIG (reference sequence). Trimming removed 7 bases from V and 7 bases from J, with 14 bases in between. CDR3: CASEQARNSPLHF. Written as DNA, the CDR3 is TGTGCCTCGGAACAGGCTCGGAATTCACCCCTCCACTTT.

V gene TRBV6-5 combines with J gene TRBJ1-2; no clear D. This CDR3 contains 13 residues. Trimming removed 5 bases from V and 4 bases from J, with 11 bases in between. Germline values: CDR1 MNHEY, CDR2 SVGAGI. Here the CDR3 reads CASSLEAGYGYTF. The CDR3 DNA reads TGTGCCAGCAGTCTCGAGGCCGGCTATGGCTACACCTTC.

V gene TRBV6-6 combines with J gene TRBJ1-5; possible D gene TRBD1, 5 bases. The V gene lost 10 bases and the J gene lost 2 bases, with 21 bases spanning the gap. The germline V gene has CDR1 MNHNY and CDR2 SVGAGI (reference sequence). This CDR3 spans 16 amino acids. The CDR3 DNA follows: TGTGCCACCTCCGGTACTGGGGCCAACGGCAATCAGCCCCAGCATTTT. This encodes CATSGTGANGNQPQHF.

J is TRBJ1-2 and V is TRBV20-1, with D uncertain. The germline V gene encodes CDR1 DFQATT and CDR2 SNEGSKA (reference sequence). The V end was cut by 3 bases, the J end by 0 bases, with 8 bases between. CDR3 length: 13 residues. In nucleotides, the CDR3 is TGCAGTGCTAGTGGCGGCGCTAACTATGGCTACACCTTC. The encoded protein is CSASGGANYGYTF.

A single count supports this clone. V usage is TRBV30 and J usage is TRBJ2-1; 11 nucleotides agree with TRBD2. V shed 1 base and J 6 bases; nucleotides not matched to a gene: 11. Germline CDR1 reads GTSNPN; CDR2 reads SVGIG (reference sequence). The CDR3 has 17 amino acids. In DNA, the CDR3 is TGTGCCTGGAGTGACGGACTAGCGGGCCGGGGGATCAATGAGCAGTTCTTC. Translating gives CAWSDGLAGRGINEQFF.

The genes are TRBV5-4 and TRBJ2-5, with no clear D. Trimming cost V 0 bases and J 5 bases, with 11 bases left between them. The CDR3 covers 14 residues. Germline lookup yields CDR1 SGHNT and CDR2 YYREEE (reference sequence). CDR3 sequence (DNA): TGTGCCAGCAGCTTGGCCTCTAGATTGGAGACCCAGTACTTC. This encodes CASSLASRLETQYF.

The chain joins TRBV5-1 to TRBJ2-5; weak D call: TRBD1 (6 bases). Germline V gives CDR1 SGHRS, CDR2 YFSETQ. This CDR3 has 13 residues. The V end lost 2 bases, the J end lost 5 bases, and 10 bases lay between the germline ends. The CDR3 is CASSLTGGETQYF. The CDR3 DNA reads TGCGCCAGCAGCTTAACTGGGGGCGAGACCCAGTACTTC.

The V and J genes are TRBV28 and TRBJ2-3; the match to TRBD2 covers 8 bases. Per the germline V gene, CDR1 is MDHEN and CDR2 is SYDVKM. V trimming: 6 bases; J trimming: 1 base; junction bases outside the gene matches: 0. The CDR3 has 13 residues. Here the CDR3 reads CASRTSGTDTQYF. The DNA of the CDR3 is TGTGCCAGCAGGACTAGCGGCACAGATACGCAGTATTTT.

The chain couples TRBV19 to TRBJ1-5; D might be TRBD1 (6 bases). Germline assignment: CDR1 LNHDA and CDR2 SQIVND (reference sequence). The CDR3 has 16 residues. Trimming shortened V by 5 bases and J by 4 bases, and 18 bases separated the two germline ends. CDR3 nucleotide sequence: TGTGCCAGTAGTTCGTGGGCCAGGGGATTGAATCAGCCCCAGCATTTT. This sequence encodes CASSSWARGLNQPQHF.

Comments on this clone: The junction shows a germline mismatch at one end, possibly a read error. The rearrangement links TRBV3-1 (or the pseudogene TRBV3-2) to TRBJ1-1; a weak D match, TRBD1 (6 bases). The CDR3 length is 12 residues. Germline loops: CDR1 LGHDT, CDR2 YNNKEL (reference sequence). CDR3 DNA: TGTGCCAGCAGTCAAGTGACAGGCGAAGCTTTCTTT. It encodes CASSQVTGEAFF.

The chain employs TRBV5-1 and TRBJ2-3; 8 positions match TRBD2. The J segment lost 2 bases and the V segment lost 0 bases, leaving 8 bases of the junction unmatched. The CDR3 spans 17 residues. The germline gives CDR1 SGHRS, CDR2 YFSETQ. Here the CDR3 DNA reads TGCGCCAGCAGCTTGGAGGCTAGCGGGCGGGTCACAGATACGCAGTATTTT. Translating gives CASSLEASGRVTDTQYF.

This clone was recorded a few times. The V and J genes are TRBV3-1 (or the pseudogene TRBV3-2) and TRBJ1-6; 7 positions match TRBD1. With 5 bases clipped from V and 9 bases from J, the junction kept 7 bases outside the gene matches. CDR3 length: 14 amino acids. Looked up from germline, CDR1 is LGHDT and CDR2 is YNNKEL (reference sequence). The CDR3, as DNA: TGTGCCAGCAGCGCCCGATCAGGGGGTTCACCCCTCCACTTT. Amino acid sequence: CASSARSGGSPLHF.

J is TRBJ1-4 and V is TRBV7-9; D is undetermined. The length of the CDR3 is 14 residues. Deletions cut 5 bases from V and 8 bases from J, with 15 bases between. Germline assignment: CDR1 SEHNR and CDR2 FQNEAQ (reference sequence). The CDR3 DNA sequence: TGTGCCAGCAGCGTAGAAGGCGGAGGGGAAAAACTGTTTTTT. Translating gives CASSVEGGGEKLFF.

The chain employs TRBV4-2 and TRBJ1-2, with D uncertain. Germline loops: CDR1 LGHNA, CDR2 YNFKEQ. The V gene lost 0 bases and the J gene lost 4 bases, with 15 bases spanning the gap. There are 16 residues in the CDR3. The CDR3, as DNA: TGTGCCAGCAGCCAAGACCCCTCCGGAGTCCCCTATGGCTACACCTTC. Translating gives CASSQDPSGVPYGYTF.

V and J are TRBV10-2 and TRBJ2-3, with 7 bases identical to TRBD2. CDR1 WSHSY and CDR2 SAAADI come from the germline V gene. This CDR3 is 14 amino acids long. The J segment lost 4 bases and the V segment lost 4 bases, leaving 5 bases of the junction unmatched. The CDR3, as DNA: TGCGCCAGCAGTGTCGCGGGAGCCTCAGATACGCAGTATTTT. Its protein is CASSVAGASDTQYF.

This clone turned up a few times. The rearrangement joins TRBV29-1 to TRBJ1-6; TRBD1 is a possible D gene (6 bases). The CDR3 contains 13 residues. Trimming left V 7 bases short and J 5 bases short, with 12 bases between. Germline CDR1 is SQVTM and CDR2 is ANQGSEA. CDR3 loop: CSARGTNNSPLHF. In DNA, the CDR3 is TGCAGCGCCCGAGGGACAAATAATTCACCCCTCCACTTT.

The table lists this clone with a count of one. The chain uses TRBV19 and TRBJ2-2; the D is unclear. V lost 3 bases to trimming and J lost 1 base, with 6 bases between them. CDR1 is LNHDA, CDR2 SQIVND, per germline (reference sequence). The CDR3 is made up of 14 amino acids. CDR3 loop: CASSMHRNTGELFF. Here the CDR3 DNA reads TGTGCCAGTAGTATGCACAGGAACACCGGGGAGCTGTTTTTT. Complete variable domain (other parts from reference TRBV19 and TRBJ2-2): DGGITQSPKYLFRKEGQNVTLSCEQNLNHDAMYWYRQDPGQGLRLIYYSQIVNDFQKGDIAEGYSVSREKKESFPLTVTSAQKNPTAFYLCASSMHRNTGELFFGEGSRLTVL.

This sequence joins TRBV19 and TRBJ1-4, with 7 bases identical to TRBD1. The CDR3 sequence is 15 residues long. Trimming cost V 4 bases and J 1 base; bases outside gene matches: 3. CDR1 is LNHDA, CDR2 SQIVND, per germline (reference sequence). CDR3 region: CASSNRGGTNEKLFF. The CDR3 DNA sequence: TGTGCCAGTAGTAACAGGGGAGGAACTAATGAAAAACTGTTTTTT.

The J gene is TRBJ2-7, the V gene TRBV28; 8 positions match TRBD2. Germline trimming cut 5 bases from V and 3 bases from J; bases unmatched to any gene: 3. Germline V gene sequence: CDR1 MDHEN, CDR2 SYDVKM. CDR3 length: 13 amino acids. CDR3 amino acids: CASSRGRLYEQYF. CDR3 in DNA: TGTGCCAGCAGTCGCGGGAGGCTCTACGAGCAGTACTTC.

This sequence joins TRBV6-6 and TRBJ1-4; D remains ambiguous. Trimming left V 4 bases short and J 2 bases short, with 14 bases between. The V gene's germline CDR1 is MNHNY and CDR2 SVGAGI (reference sequence). The length of the CDR3 is 16 residues. The CDR3 loop is CASSSLSPFTNEKLFF. CDR3 sequence (DNA): TGTGCCAGCAGTTCTCTTTCCCCTTTTACTAATGAAAAACTGTTTTTT.

The V gene is TRBV24-1, the J gene TRBJ1-2; 8 positions agree with TRBD1. CDR3 size: 14 residues. Germline V CDR1 and CDR2: KGHDR, SFDVKD. After removal of 3 bases from V and 4 bases from J, the junction contained 3 bases not matched to a gene. CDR3 nucleotides: TGTGCCACCAGTGATCCCACAGGGGGCTATGGCTACACCTTC. Its protein product is CATSDPTGGYGYTF.

The table lists this clone with a count of one. This rearrangement joins TRBV15 to TRBJ2-5, with D perhaps matching TRBD2 (6 bases). The germline CDR1 and CDR2 sequences are LNHNV and YYDKDF (reference sequence). V was clipped by 4 bases and J by 5 bases, with 14 bases between them. The length of the CDR3 is 14 residues. CDR3 amino acids: CATSKPSGGETQYF. The CDR3 DNA sequence: TGTGCCACCAGCAAGCCCAGTGGAGGGGAGACCCAGTACTTC.

The genes are TRBV11-2 and TRBJ2-2, with TRBD2 matching 11 bases. CDR1 SGHAT and CDR2 FQNNGV come from the germline V gene. This CDR3 comprises 17 residues. V trimming: 5 bases; J trimming: 5 bases; junction bases outside the gene matches: 10. For the CDR3, the DNA is TGTGCCAGCAGCACTCTACTAGCGGGAGTGCGGACCGGGGAGCTGTTTTTT. This translates into CASSTLLAGVRTGELFF.

V usage is TRBV5-1 and J usage is TRBJ2-5; D perhaps matches TRBD1 (6 bases). The CDR3 is 15 residues long. The germline gives CDR1 SGHRS, CDR2 YFSETQ. V lost 4 bases and J lost 4, with 17 bases in between. The CDR3 spells CASSQGHPGRETQYF. The CDR3 region has the DNA TGCGCCAGCAGCCAGGGACACCCTGGGCGAGAGACCCAGTACTTC.